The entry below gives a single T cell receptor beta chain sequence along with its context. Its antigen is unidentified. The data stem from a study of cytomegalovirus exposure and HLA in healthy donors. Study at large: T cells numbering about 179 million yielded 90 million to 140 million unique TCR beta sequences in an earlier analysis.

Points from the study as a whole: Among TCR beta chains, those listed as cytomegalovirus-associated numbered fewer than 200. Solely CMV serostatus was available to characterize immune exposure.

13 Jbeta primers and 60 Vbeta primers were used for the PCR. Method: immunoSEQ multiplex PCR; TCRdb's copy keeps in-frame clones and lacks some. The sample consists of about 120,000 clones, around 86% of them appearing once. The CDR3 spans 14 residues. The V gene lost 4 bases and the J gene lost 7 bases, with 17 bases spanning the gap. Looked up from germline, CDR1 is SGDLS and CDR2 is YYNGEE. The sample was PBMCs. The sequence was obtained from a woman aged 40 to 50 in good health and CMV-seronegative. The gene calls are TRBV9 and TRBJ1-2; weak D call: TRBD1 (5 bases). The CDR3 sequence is CASSKDSGGVGYTF. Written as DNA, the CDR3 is TGTGCCAGCAGCAAGGACTCGGGAGGGGTTGGCTACACCTTC.